These T cell receptor beta chains were read from a single sample in a study of blood T cell repertoires in COVID-19. Profiling relied on immunoSEQ multiplex PCR, and the TCRdb table lists in-frame clones only, not all of them. The repertoire holds over 100,000 clones, with 75% to 90% as singletons. The sequenced material came from peripheral blood. The receptors stem from a woman in her sixties or seventies with acute or convalescent COVID-19. Each CDR3 is given with its conserved first and last residue. The D gene is left open where the match is weak. Clone size, where shown, is once, few, many, or a class for clones that have expanded.

v_gene	d_gene	abundance	j_gene	CDR3aa	CDR3nt
TRBV28	-	-	TRBJ2-5	CASSFPTDPYQETQYF	TGTGCCAGCAGTTTCCCGACAGACCCATACCAAGAGACCCAGTACTTC
TRBV19	-	-	TRBJ2-7	CASSEGGYEQYF	TGTGCCAGTAGCGAGGGAGGCTACGAGCAGTACTTC
TRBV10-2	TRBD2	-	TRBJ2-1	CASRPLTSGGATEQFF	TGCGCCAGCAGACCCCTAACTAGCGGGGGGGCCACTGAGCAGTTCTTC
TRBV28	TRBD1	-	TRBJ1-1	CASSSVTGDGGPEAFF	TGTGCCAGCAGTTCCGTAACAGGGGACGGGGGCCCTGAAGCTTTCTTT
TRBV5-6	-	-	TRBJ2-7	CASSDSFYEQYF	TGTGCCAGCAGCGACAGCTTCTACGAGCAGTACTTC
TRBV28	TRBD2	once	TRBJ2-3	CASMGLADTQYF	TGTGCCAGCATGGGACTAGCAGATACGCAGTATTTT
TRBV5-1	-	-	TRBJ2-6	CASSLRQGGGSGANVLTF	TGCGCCAGCAGCTTGAGGCAGGGGGGAGGCTCTGGGGCCAACGTCCTGACTTTC
TRBV6-5	TRBD1	-	TRBJ2-1	CASSWDRGPYNEQFF	TGTGCCAGCAGTTGGGACAGGGGGCCCTACAATGAGCAGTTCTTC
TRBV29-1	TRBD1	once	TRBJ2-3	CSVAQGGDTQYF	TGCAGCGTGGCACAGGGGGGAGATACGCAGTATTTT
TRBV29-1	TRBD1	-	TRBJ1-1	CSGRTGGLFTEAFF	TGCAGCGGCCGGACAGGGGGCCTGTTCACTGAAGCTTTCTTT
TRBV3-1/TRBV3-2	-	-	TRBJ1-1	CASSQEGEENTEAFF	TGTGCCAGCAGCCAAGAAGGTGAGGAAAACACTGAAGCTTTCTTT
TRBV9	TRBD2	-	TRBJ2-1	CASSPRGGIENEQFF	TGTGCCAGCAGCCCCCGGGGGGGTATCGAGAATGAGCAGTTCTTC
TRBV3-1/TRBV3-2	-	once	TRBJ2-5	CASSRLGTAETQYF	TGTGCCAGCAGCCGACTAGGGACGGCAGAGACCCAGTACTTC
TRBV28	TRBD1	-	TRBJ2-7	CASRGQGRTYEQYF	TGTGCCAGCAGGGGACAGGGGAGGACCTACGAGCAGTACTTC
TRBV9	-	-	TRBJ1-6	CASSPATGNNSPLHF	TGTGCCAGCAGCCCCGCTACGGGGAATAATTCACCCCTCCACTTT
TRBV15	-	few	TRBJ2-2	CATRTGWSGELFF	TGTGCCACCCGAACAGGGTGGTCCGGGGAGCTGTTTTTT
TRBV6-5	TRBD1	-	TRBJ2-1	CASSYSSGQGINEQFF	TGTGCCAGCAGTTACTCCTCGGGACAGGGTATCAATGAGCAGTTCTTC
TRBV9	-	-	TRBJ1-4	CASSVEHNEKLFF	TGTGCCAGCAGCGTAGAACATAATGAAAAACTGTTTTTT
TRBV10-1	TRBD2	-	TRBJ2-7	CASSLGSGGYEQYF	TGCGCCAGCAGTCTTGGTAGCGGGGGTTACGAGCAGTACTTC
TRBV12-3/TRBV12-4	-	few	TRBJ1-6	CASSPTGRSPLHF	TGTGCCAGCAGCCCTACCGGGAGATCACCCCTCCACTTT
TRBV2	TRBD1	-	TRBJ2-5	CASSPNRGKQETQYF	TGTGCCAGCAGCCCTAACAGGGGGAAACAAGAGACCCAGTACTTC
TRBV28	-	-	TRBJ1-2	CASRRRDYGYTF	TGTGCCAGCAGACGGCGGGACTATGGCTACACCTTC
TRBV6-5	TRBD1	-	TRBJ1-2	CASTRDRVFGYTF	TGTGCCAGCACGAGGGACAGGGTGTTTGGCTACACCTTC
TRBV3-1/TRBV3-2	TRBD2	few	TRBJ2-1	CASSPPGREGRTEQFF	TGTGCCAGCAGCCCCCCTGGGCGGGAGGGCCGAACTGAGCAGTTCTTC
TRBV18	TRBD2	-	TRBJ2-3	CASSPGLADPDTQYF	TGTGCCAGCTCACCGGGACTAGCGGACCCCGATACGCAGTATTTT
TRBV5-1	-	-	TRBJ2-1	CASRFQDEQFF	TGCGCCAGCAGGTTCCAGGATGAGCAGTTCTTC
TRBV7-2	-	-	TRBJ2-5	CASSVQGGQETQYF	TGTGCCAGCAGCGTCCAGGGCGGCCAAGAGACCCAGTACTTC
TRBV10-1	-	-	TRBJ2-1	CASSGSSHEQFF	TGCGCCAGCAGTGGTAGCAGCCATGAGCAGTTCTTC
TRBV6-5	TRBD1	few	TRBJ1-2	CASFSGQQGAYGYTF	TGTGCCAGCTTTTCGGGGCAACAGGGGGCCTATGGCTACACCTTC
TRBV28	-	-	TRBJ1-5	CASKLGWSGNQPQHF	TGTGCCAGCAAGCTCGGGTGGAGCGGCAATCAGCCCCAGCATTTT
TRBV5-5	TRBD2	once	TRBJ2-1	CASSLVSSGNNEQFF	TGTGCCAGCAGCTTGGTTTCTAGCGGGAACAATGAGCAGTTCTTC
TRBV28	TRBD1	-	TRBJ2-7	CASSRSHGQGHEQYF	TGTGCCAGCAGCCGCTCCCACGGACAGGGCCACGAGCAGTACTTC
TRBV5-4	-	-	TRBJ2-2	CASSQQGMIVGGELFF	TGTGCCAGCAGCCAACAGGGAATGATTGTCGGCGGGGAGCTGTTTTTT
TRBV20-1	-	-	TRBJ2-1	CSSGVVPEQFF	TGCAGCTCAGGGGTTGTACCTGAGCAGTTCTTC
TRBV7-8	-	-	TRBJ1-1	CASSKRGPVNTEAFF	TGTGCCAGCAGCAAGCGGGGGCCGGTAAACACTGAAGCTTTCTTT
TRBV24-1	-	-	TRBJ1-2	CATSDTAGDYGYTF	TGTGCCACCAGTGATACGGCAGGGGACTATGGCTACACCTTC
TRBV6-6	-	-	TRBJ1-3	CASTQVDTIYF	TGTGCCAGCACTCAGGTTGACACCATATATTTT
TRBV25-1	TRBD1	-	TRBJ1-4	CASSADRRTLNEKLFF	TGTGCCAGCAGTGCGGACAGGAGAACCCTCAATGAAAAACTGTTTTTT
TRBV4-3	-	-	TRBJ2-7	CASSQDFRSGEQYF	TGCGCCAGCAGCCAAGATTTTCGGAGCGGCGAGCAGTACTTC
TRBV27	TRBD1	-	TRBJ1-5	CASSLRGTGTSQPQHF	TGTGCCAGCAGTTTACGTGGGACAGGGACAAGTCAGCCCCAGCATTTT
TRBV10-3	TRBD1	-	TRBJ2-7	CAISEREALQGAYEQYF	TGTGCCATCAGTGAGCGGGAGGCCCTACAGGGGGCTTACGAGCAGTACTTC
TRBV6-4	-	-	TRBJ2-1	CASSPAATSSYNEQFF	TGTGCCAGCAGTCCCGCTGCTACGAGCTCCTACAATGAGCAGTTCTTC
TRBV5-6	-	-	TRBJ1-2	CASSFGRIGTGGYTF	TGTGCCAGCAGCTTCGGACGGATCGGGACTGGTGGCTACACCTTC
TRBV14	TRBD1	once	TRBJ1-3	CASSQRGQVFGNTIYF	TGTGCCAGCAGCCAGAGGGGACAGGTATTCGGAAACACCATATATTTT
TRBV6-6	-	few	TRBJ1-1	CASREKHSEAFF	TGTGCCAGCAGGGAGAAACATTCCGAAGCTTTCTTT
TRBV6-6	-	-	TRBJ1-6	CASSQPSNSPLHF	TGTGCCAGCAGTCAACCCAGTAATTCACCCCTCCACTTT
TRBV6-5	TRBD1	-	TRBJ2-2	CASSANRGRTGELFF	TGTGCCAGCAGCGCGAACAGGGGGCGGACCGGGGAGCTGTTTTTT
TRBV29-1	-	once	TRBJ2-7	CSVGYPDKSRYF	TGCAGCGTTGGGTATCCGGACAAATCTCGGTACTTC
TRBV5-4	-	-	TRBJ2-1	CASSLGTSSYNEQFF	TGTGCCAGCAGCTTGGGGACTTCCTCCTACAATGAGCAGTTCTTC
TRBV6-6	-	-	TRBJ2-7	CASRTAGLSYEQYF	TGTGCCAGCAGGACCGCGGGGCTCTCCTACGAGCAGTACTTC
TRBV7-9	-	-	TRBJ2-1	CASSLGLHNEQFF	TGTGCCAGCAGCTTAGGACTACACAATGAGCAGTTCTTC
TRBV11-3	-	-	TRBJ2-7	CASSPGQTYEQYF	TGTGCCAGCAGCCCCGGACAAACCTACGAGCAGTACTTC
TRBV7-2	-	-	TRBJ2-1	CASSTAGGWSYNEQFF	TGTGCCAGCAGCACCGCCGGCGGGTGGTCCTACAATGAGCAGTTCTTC